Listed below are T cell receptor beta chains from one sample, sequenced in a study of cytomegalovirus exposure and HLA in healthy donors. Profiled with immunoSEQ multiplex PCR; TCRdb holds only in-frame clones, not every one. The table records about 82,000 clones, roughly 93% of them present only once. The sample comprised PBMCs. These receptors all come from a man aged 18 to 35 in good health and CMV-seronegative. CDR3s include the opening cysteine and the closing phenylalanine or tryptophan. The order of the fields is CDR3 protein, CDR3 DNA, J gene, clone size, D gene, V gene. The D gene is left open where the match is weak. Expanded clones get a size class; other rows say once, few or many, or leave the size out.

CDR3aa: CASSLGGGRVRWYF
CDR3nt: TGTGCCAGCAGTTTAGGAGGGGGCAGGGTGAGGTGGTATTTT
j_gene: TRBJ2-3
abundance: once
d_gene: .
v_gene: TRBV27

CDR3aa: CASSPRVGTEAFF
CDR3nt: TGTGCCAGCTCACCCAGGGTAGGTACTGAAGCTTTCTTT
j_gene: TRBJ1-1
abundance: few
d_gene: .
v_gene: TRBV18

CDR3aa: CASSFPGRAFHEQYF
CDR3nt: TGTGCCAGCAGCTTCCCGGGCAGGGCCTTCCACGAGCAGTACTTC
j_gene: TRBJ2-7
abundance: .
d_gene: .
v_gene: TRBV7-8

CDR3aa: CASSSRGVGGAKNIQYF
CDR3nt: TGTGCCAGCAGCTCCCGGGGGGTTGGGGGTGCCAAAAACATTCAGTACTTC
j_gene: TRBJ2-4
abundance: .
d_gene: TRBD2
v_gene: TRBV11-3

CDR3aa: CASSEAFTTEAFF
CDR3nt: TGTGCCAGCAGTGAAGCATTCACTACTGAAGCTTTCTTT
j_gene: TRBJ1-1
abundance: .
d_gene: .
v_gene: TRBV2

CDR3aa: CASSVGQGRPQHF
CDR3nt: TGTGCCAGCAGCGTTGGACAGGGGAGGCCCCAGCATTTT
j_gene: TRBJ1-5
abundance: .
d_gene: TRBD1
v_gene: TRBV14

CDR3aa: CASSAGLAGNSGANVLTF
CDR3nt: TGTGCCAGCAGCGCCGGACTAGCGGGAAACTCTGGGGCCAACGTCCTGACTTTC
j_gene: TRBJ2-6
abundance: .
d_gene: TRBD2
v_gene: TRBV9

CDR3aa: CASSSQSSYEQYF
CDR3nt: TGTGCCAGCAGCTCCCAATCCTCCTACGAGCAGTACTTC
j_gene: TRBJ2-7
abundance: .
d_gene: .
v_gene: TRBV11-3

CDR3aa: CASSYPGGTAFF
CDR3nt: TGTGCCAGCAGTTACCCGGGAGGGACAGCTTTCTTT
j_gene: TRBJ1-1
abundance: .
d_gene: .
v_gene: TRBV6-5

CDR3aa: CASNDRDRVAEQYF
CDR3nt: TGTGCCAGCAACGACCGGGACAGGGTAGCCGAGCAGTACTTC
j_gene: TRBJ2-7
abundance: .
d_gene: TRBD1
v_gene: TRBV11-3

CDR3aa: CASSPGGGSNQPQHF
CDR3nt: TGTGCCAGTAGTCCGGGAGGGGGCAGCAATCAGCCCCAGCATTTT
j_gene: TRBJ1-5
abundance: .
d_gene: TRBD1
v_gene: TRBV19

CDR3aa: CASSISRGSEAFF
CDR3nt: TGTGCCAGCAGCATCTCAAGGGGTTCGGAAGCTTTCTTT
j_gene: TRBJ1-1
abundance: .
d_gene: .
v_gene: TRBV6-5

CDR3aa: CAITPEGARGTEAFF
CDR3nt: TGTGCCATCACCCCAGAGGGGGCTCGAGGCACTGAAGCTTTCTTT
j_gene: TRBJ1-1
abundance: .
d_gene: TRBD1
v_gene: TRBV10-3

CDR3aa: CASPSVYYGYTF
CDR3nt: TGTGCCAGCCCCTCGGTCTACTATGGCTACACCTTC
j_gene: TRBJ1-2
abundance: .
d_gene: .
v_gene: TRBV6-1

CDR3aa: CAITGDWYGYTF
CDR3nt: TGTGCCATCACCGGAGATTGGTATGGCTACACCTTC
j_gene: TRBJ1-2
abundance: .
d_gene: .
v_gene: TRBV10-3

CDR3aa: CASSQAGLPYEQYF
CDR3nt: TGTGCCAGCAGCCAGGCCGGACTACCCTACGAGCAGTACTTC
j_gene: TRBJ2-7
abundance: .
d_gene: .
v_gene: TRBV7-8

CDR3aa: CASSPFRSPQETQYF
CDR3nt: TGTGCCAGCAGCCCATTCAGATCTCCTCAAGAGACCCAGTACTTC
j_gene: TRBJ2-5
abundance: .
d_gene: .
v_gene: TRBV11-2

CDR3aa: CASSQGQLNEKLFF
CDR3nt: TGCGCCAGCAGCCAGGGACAGCTTAATGAAAAACTGTTTTTT
j_gene: TRBJ1-4
abundance: .
d_gene: TRBD1
v_gene: TRBV5-1

CDR3aa: CASSQGTSGTKNIQYF
CDR3nt: TGTGCCAGCAGCCAAGGGACTAGCGGGACCAAAAACATTCAGTACTTC
j_gene: TRBJ2-4
abundance: .
d_gene: TRBD2
v_gene: TRBV4-2

CDR3aa: CASSYGTGVMNTEAFF
CDR3nt: TGTGCCAGCAGTTACGGGACAGGGGTGATGAACACTGAAGCTTTCTTT
j_gene: TRBJ1-1
abundance: .
d_gene: TRBD1
v_gene: TRBV6-5

CDR3aa: CASSLSGAGDTQYF
CDR3nt: TGTGCTAGCAGCTTATCAGGGGCGGGAGATACGCAGTATTTT
j_gene: TRBJ2-3
abundance: .
d_gene: .
v_gene: TRBV7-7

CDR3aa: CASSSPTTAGYHNEQFF
CDR3nt: TGTGCCAGCAGCTCACCCACGACAGCGGGGTACCACAATGAGCAGTTCTTC
j_gene: TRBJ2-1
abundance: .
d_gene: TRBD2
v_gene: TRBV5-6

CDR3aa: CASTPNPGVVNTEAFF
CDR3nt: TGTGCCAGCACACCCAACCCAGGGGTGGTGAACACTGAAGCTTTCTTT
j_gene: TRBJ1-1
abundance: .
d_gene: .
v_gene: TRBV25-1

CDR3aa: CASSAGTTSYEQYF
CDR3nt: TGTGCCAGCAGTGCCGGGACTACCTCCTACGAGCAGTACTTC
j_gene: TRBJ2-7
abundance: .
d_gene: TRBD2
v_gene: TRBV6-1

CDR3aa: CASSDFGTRNYEQYF
CDR3nt: TGTGCCAGCAGTGATTTTGGGACTAGAAACTACGAGCAGTACTTC
j_gene: TRBJ2-7
abundance: once
d_gene: TRBD2
v_gene: TRBV2

CDR3aa: CATSREIDRGGSNQPQHF
CDR3nt: TGTGCCACCAGCAGAGAAATTGACAGGGGAGGAAGCAATCAGCCCCAGCATTTT
j_gene: TRBJ1-5
abundance: once
d_gene: TRBD1
v_gene: TRBV15

CDR3aa: CASSLRQGPFNYNEQFF
CDR3nt: TGTGCCAGCAGCTTGAGGCAGGGGCCATTTAACTACAATGAGCAGTTCTTC
j_gene: TRBJ2-1
abundance: once
d_gene: .
v_gene: TRBV5-4

CDR3aa: CASSFDSYEQYF
CDR3nt: TGTGCCAGCAGCTTCGACAGCTACGAGCAGTACTTC
j_gene: TRBJ2-7
abundance: .
d_gene: .
v_gene: TRBV5-4

CDR3aa: CASSGRQGLRDEQYF
CDR3nt: TGTGCCAGCAGCGGACGACAGGGTCTTAGAGACGAGCAGTACTTC
j_gene: TRBJ2-7
abundance: .
d_gene: TRBD1
v_gene: TRBV2

CDR3aa: CAISDPGQGGETQYF
CDR3nt: TGTGCCATCAGTGACCCGGGACAGGGAGGGGAGACCCAGTACTTC
j_gene: TRBJ2-5
abundance: .
d_gene: TRBD1
v_gene: TRBV10-3

CDR3aa: CASSQQGRQKNIQYF
CDR3nt: TGTGCCAGCAGCCAACAGGGCCGACAGAAAAACATTCAGTACTTC
j_gene: TRBJ2-4
abundance: .
d_gene: .
v_gene: TRBV14

CDR3aa: CASRGQGGSNQPQHF
CDR3nt: TGTGCCAGTAGAGGACAGGGGGGCAGCAATCAGCCCCAGCATTTT
j_gene: TRBJ1-5
abundance: .
d_gene: TRBD1
v_gene: TRBV19